This T cell receptor beta chain originates from a study of cytomegalovirus exposure and HLA in healthy donors listed by TCRdb under 2017. For the study in its entirety: According to a later analysis, one platform produced both the roughly 130 validation repertoires and the 670 or so repertoires of the first cohort. The aim of the study was to test whether cataloging public T cell receptors could identify signatures of past pathogen exposure. A separate validation cohort of some 130 different subjects was used in addition to the 666-subject first cohort. To predict cytomegalovirus infection status, the study brought together high-throughput TCR immunosequencing, statistical association of individual TCRs with disease status, and machine learning.

The donors were included in the validation cohort of over a hundred subjects, a group kept apart from the 666-subject first cohort. Points the paper makes about the study in general: A total of roughly 160 TCR beta chains were listed by the study as associated with cytomegalovirus. The authors suggested that the approach could potentially be generalized to other disease states and immunological phenotypes. Three of the identified cytomegalovirus-associated TCR beta chains were confirmed in vitro to be specific for cytomegalovirus antigens. Most TCR sequences were observed very rarely across donors, whereas some public TCRs were present in many individuals. Subsequent analysis determined that TCRs grouped into clusters in the first cohort also showed a tendency toward co-occurrence across the roughly 110 validation repertoires, and approximately 93% of cluster scores exceeded 0. Cytomegalovirus status was reported to be diagnosed by the classifier with high specificity and sensitivity in both the original and validation cohorts. A later analysis lacked HLA typing for the validation cohort, so it scored co-occurrence in that cohort across all 110 or so repertoires.

Remarks on this clone: Its target antigen remains unknown. Base-call qualities are not available, and no considerably larger clone is one nucleotide away.

Receptor amplification or capture employed the immunoSEQ multiplex PCR assay. Per the authors' processing: A statistical classification framework was built for diagnosing cytomegalovirus status from the catalog of TCR beta chain sequences. TCRdb holds this immuneACCESS table with in-frame rearrangements only. Some clones are missing; in checked studies, unresolved V genes explain under half, and the rest has no known cause. Clone size and V and J calls were adopted from that table, with D and trimming inferred from the DNA. This sample comprises 100,000 to 120,000 clones, approximately 85% of them detected only once. The ten largest clones represent more than 2.5% of the sample. The V and J ends are trimmed by 3 bases and 5 bases, leaving 13 bases between them. Including the terminal cysteine and phenylalanine, the CDR3 comprises 14 residues. This entry keeps only the CDR3 DNA: 42 bases, framed from base 1. CDR1 and CDR2 are drawn from the germline V gene: SGHTA, FQGNSA.

The chain is made from TRBV7-2 and TRBJ1-2; perhaps TRBD1 is the D gene, with 5 bases matching. Sequenced sample: PBMCs. The TCR comes from a woman in her late teens or twenties in good health and CMV-seronegative. The bases read TGTGCCAGCAGCTTGGGGGGGAAAGGATATGGCTACACCTTC. Translated, this gives CASSLGGKGYGYTF. Outside the CDR3, residues come from the reference TRBV7-2 and TRBJ1-2 proteins, so the full variable domain is: GAGVSQSPSNKVTEKGKDVELRCDPISGHTALYWYRQSLGQGLEFLIYFQGNSAPDKSGLPSDRFSAERTGGSVSTLTIQRTQQEDSAVYLCASSLGGKGYGYTFGSGTRLTVV.